The 21 T cell receptor beta chains listed next were all sequenced from one sample in a study of tumor-infiltrating lymphocytes in primary liver carcinoma. Unsorted bulk tissue (roughly 18-32 mg) underwent RNA and DNA co-extraction. Starting from roughly 0.5 ug of total RNA, TCR beta cDNA was produced with a primer in the constant region. Library construction for TCR beta comprised three nested multiplex PCR rounds performed with slightly modified ARM-PCR. Use of TRBV1-TRBV30 forward primers with a C-beta reverse primer characterized the first two PCR rounds, which lasted about 9 cycles each. TCRdb redid the calling of the multiplex PCR reads with MiXCR, one entry per CDR3 protein. The data show tens of thousands of distinct CDR3 sequences, approximately 82% seen once. Sequencing used tumor-adjacent normal liver tissue. The receptors derive from a woman under 40 with primary liver carcinoma and hepatitis B virus infection.

This clonotype was picked up one time. The V call is TRBV4-2, the J call TRBJ2-2; the match to TRBD2 covers 9 bases. The CDR3 length is 17 residues. V was pared by 6 bases and J by 6 bases, with 14 bases of the junction left unmatched. CDR1 is LGHNA and CDR2 is YNFKEQ in the germline V gene. CDR3 DNA sequence: TGTGCCAGCAGACAGAGGGGCCTAGCGGGATTGGCCGGGGAGCTGTTTTTT. Its protein is CASRQRGLAGLAGELFF.

This clonotype was found a few times. This may be a read error: a much more frequent sequence differs by one nucleotide. This rearrangement joins TRBV5-1 to TRBJ2-5, with 14 positions matching TRBD2. CDR1 is SGHRS and CDR2 is YFSETQ in the germline V gene. The CDR3 runs 15 residues. CDR3 sequence (DNA): TGCGCCAGCAGCCAATCGGGACTAGCGGGAGAGGCCCAGTACTTC. It translates to CASSQSGLAGEAQYF.

Comment on this clonotype: This may be a read error, as it is one base from a much larger clone. The rearrangement links TRBV7-9 to TRBJ2-7; unclear D gene. The CDR3 covers 11 residues. Trimming stripped 7 bases from V and 1 base from J, with 5 bases between. Per the germline V gene, CDR1 is SEHNR and CDR2 is FQNEAQ (reference sequence). Written as DNA, the CDR3 is TGTGCCAGCACCCGGTCCTACGAGCAGTACTTC. Protein sequence: CASTRSYEQYF.

As concerns this clonotype: One end of the junction does not line up with germline, which may come from a read error. The chain employs TRBV11-2 and TRBJ2-1; D may be TRBD1 (6 bases). The CDR3 has 16 residues. Per germline, CDR1 SGHAT and CDR2 FQNNGV. The CDR3 bases are TGTGTCAGCACCTTAGGGATGGGGGCGCGGTACAATAAGCAGTTCTTC. It codes for CVSTLGMGARYNKQFF.

V gene TRBV5-6 combines with J gene TRBJ2-6; D may be TRBD1 (5 bases). Trimming left V 6 bases short and J 0 bases short, with 16 bases between. The CDR3 sequence is 17 residues long. CDR1 is SGHDT and CDR2 is YYEEEE in the germline V gene. CDR3 sequence: CASIQDSSLSGANVLTF. The CDR3 DNA reads TGTGCCAGCATCCAAGACAGCAGCCTCTCTGGGGCCAACGTCCTGACTTTC.

Comments on this clonotype: At one end, the junction sequence differs from germline, possibly due to a read error. V gene TRBV6-5 combines with J gene TRBJ2-1, with a weak D call TRBD2 (6 bases). The CDR3 runs to 14 residues. Per germline, CDR1 MNHEY and CDR2 SVGAGI. The CDR3 DNA reads TGTACCAGCAGTTACGGGGACTTTAGTCGTGATCAGTTCTTC. This translates into CTSSYGDFSRDQFF.

In this sample, this clonotype turned up a few times. The rearrangement joins TRBV4-3 to TRBJ2-7; 8 positions agree with TRBD1. The CDR3 has 15 residues. V lost 0 bases and J lost 7; bases outside the gene matches: 8. Germline values: CDR1 LGHNA, CDR2 YSLEER. The chain's CDR3 is CASSQDRRTGREQYF. The CDR3 coding sequence is TGCGCCAGCAGCCAAGATCGGCGGACAGGGCGGGAGCAGTACTTC.

Comment on this clonotype: A much larger clone differs by one base, so this may be a read error. In DNA form, the CDR3 reads TGTGCCAGCAGCCAATCTCCGGGCAACTTGGAGCAGTACTTC. Its protein product is CASSQSPGNLEQYF. The chain has TRBV16 and TRBJ2-7; the D is unclear. V was pared by 0 bases and J by 7 bases, with 13 bases between. Germline V gene data show CDR1 as KGHSY and CDR2 as FQNENV. This CDR3 has 14 amino acids.

Concerning this clonotype: In this CDR3 the conserved last residue, phenylalanine or tryptophan, is missing, so a read error is likely. The chain employs TRBV11-2 and TRBJ1-1, with 8 bases fitting TRBD1. V lost 6 bases and J lost 6; bases outside the gene matches: 9. This CDR3 is 14 amino acids long. Germline CDR1 and CDR2: SGHAT and FQNNGV. This CDR3 is CASRCTGGMAEAFL. The CDR3 nucleotides are TGTGCCAGCAGATGTACAGGGGGGATGGCTGAAGCTTTCCTT.

As to this clonotype: The CDR3 does not close with the conserved phenylalanine or tryptophan, likely indicating a read error. The V call is TRBV6-2 or TRBV6-3, the J call TRBJ2-6; D possibly uses TRBD1 or TRBD2 (6 bases each). The V gene's germline CDR1 is MNHEY and CDR2 SVGEGT. This CDR3 region has 18 residues. The DNA of the CDR3 is TGTGCAAGCACATCGGGGGACATAGGGGGCTCTGGGGCCAACGTCCTGACTTTA. Translated, it gives CASTSGDIGGSGANVLTL.

A word on this clonotype: One junction end does not reproduce the germline sequence, and a read error may be involved. The V and J genes are TRBV9 and TRBJ2-5; 11 bases are a match to TRBD2. Germline V gene data show CDR1 as SGDLS and CDR2 as YYNGEE. This CDR3 has 15 residues. The CDR3 region has the DNA TGTGCCAGTAGCGTATGGACTAGCGGGCGAGGGGCCCGGTACTTC. This encodes CASSVWTSGRGARYF.

As concerns this clonotype: The junction departs from germline at one end; a sequencing error may be responsible. As DNA, the CDR3 is TGTGCCAGCTGCTTAGCGACAGTCTCCTACGAGCAGTACTTC. Its translation: CASCLATVSYEQYF. The chain has TRBV11-1 and TRBJ2-7; possibly TRBD1 or TRBD2 for D (5 bases each). Germline CDR1 is SGHAT and CDR2 is FQDESV (reference sequence). The CDR3 runs to 14 residues.

Turning to this clonotype: A much larger clone differs by one base, so this may be a read error. The chain recombines TRBV7-9 with TRBJ1-2; 8 nucleotides align to TRBD1. CDR1 SEHNR and CDR2 FQNEAQ come from the germline V gene (reference sequence). The CDR3 loop spans 13 amino acids. CDR3: CVSSPTGGYGYTF. The CDR3, as DNA: TGTGTCAGCAGCCCTACAGGGGGATATGGCTACACCTTC.

The J gene is TRBJ2-7, the V gene TRBV6-1, with unresolved D. V was shortened by 5 bases and J by 5 bases, with 19 bases between the two germline ends. The germline gives CDR1 MNHNS, CDR2 SASEGT. This CDR3 has 15 amino acids. The CDR3 loop reads CASSLGHGDVHEQYF. CDR3 nucleotides: TGTGCCAGCAGTCTCGGGCACGGAGATGTCCACGAGCAGTACTTC.

Comments on this clonotype: The junction does not match germline at one end; this may be a read error. The chain is built from TRBV5-6 and TRBJ2-6; 7 bases agree with TRBD1. This CDR3 has 17 residues. CDR1 SGHDT and CDR2 YYEEEE come from the germline V gene. The CDR3 DNA reads as TGTGCCAGCAATCAGGACAGGAGCTTCTCTGGGGCCAGCGTCCTGACTTTC. It translates to CASNQDRSFSGASVLTF.

A remark on this clonotype: One end of the junction does not line up with germline, which may come from a read error. The chain is built from TRBV11-3 and TRBJ2-1; D possibly matches TRBD1 or TRBD2 (5 bases each). There are 13 residues in the CDR3. Per the germline V gene, CDR1 is SGHNT and CDR2 is YENEEA. CDR3 bases: TGTGCTAGCAGATTAGAGGGGAGCAATGAGCAGTTCTTC. Its protein is CASRLEGSNEQFF.

A word on this clonotype: The germline gene is not matched at one end of the junction; a read error may be the cause. The chain uses TRBV12-3 or TRBV12-4 and TRBJ2-2, with D perhaps matching TRBD1 or TRBD2 (5 bases each). The length of the CDR3 is 14 residues. DNA of the CDR3: TGTGCCATCAGCCCATGGTGGGGCGCCGGGGAGCTGTCTTTT. It is translated as CAISPWWGAGELSF.

On this clonotype itself: The junction shows a germline mismatch at one end, possibly a read error. The chain uses TRBV11-2 and TRBJ2-5; D may correspond to TRBD1 or TRBD2 (5 bases each). This CDR3 region has 15 residues. Germline V gene data show CDR1 as SGHAT and CDR2 as FQNNGV. The CDR3 spells CASSLLTTAAGTHYF. Here the CDR3 DNA reads TGTGCCAGCAGCTTATTGACGACAGCCGCTGGGACCCACTACTTC. The whole variable domain, remainder taken from reference TRBV11-2 and TRBJ2-5, is EAGVAQSPRYKIIEKRQSVAFWCNPISGHATLYWYQQILGQGPKLLIQFQNNGVVDDSQLPKDRFSAERLKGVDSTLKIQPAKLEDSAVYLCASSLLTTAAGTHYFGPGTRLLVL.

The chain uses TRBV6-5 and TRBJ2-1; 9 bases align to TRBD1. With 11 bases clipped from V and 4 bases from J, the junction kept 9 bases outside the gene matches. The CDR3 length is 14 residues. Germline V lookup: CDR1 MNHEY, CDR2 SVGAGI. This CDR3 reads CAGASGTGYNEQFF. The CDR3 DNA reads as TGTGCCGGCGCCAGCGGGACAGGGTACAATGAGCAGTTCTTC.

Worth noting for this clonotype: One end of the junction varies from germline; a read error may be responsible. This sequence joins TRBV11-2 and TRBJ2-5, with D maybe TRBD1 (5 bases). The CDR3 consists of 15 residues. Germline CDR1 is SGHAT and CDR2 is FQNNGV. The CDR3 region has the DNA TGTGCCAACAGCATTTTGACGACAGCCGCTGGGACCCAGTACTTC. Translating gives CANSILTTAAGTQYF.

Many counts were recorded for this clonotype. The chain joins TRBV30 to TRBJ2-3; D is perhaps TRBD2 (5 bases). CDR3 length: 16 amino acids. The V end was cut by 0 bases, the J end by 4 bases, with 17 bases between. The germline V gene encodes CDR1 GTSNPN and CDR2 SVGIG (reference sequence). CDR3 protein: CAWSVKAAPMADTQYF. Written as DNA, the CDR3 is TGTGCCTGGAGTGTCAAAGCGGCTCCCATGGCAGATACGCAGTATTTT.